These T cell receptor beta chains were read from a single sample in a study of T cells in Graves' hyperthyroidism and ophthalmopathy. Each CDR3 protein is one row after TCRdb ran MiXCR on the multiplex PCR reads. The table has approximately 360,000 distinct CDR3 sequences, roughly 25% seen once. Input material: blood. The receptors derive from a man aged 45-65 years with Graves' hyperthyroidism. Both conserved end residues are part of each CDR3. Fields, in order: V gene, D gene, clone size, J gene, CDR3 protein, CDR3 DNA. A D gene is named only where the DNA matches it firmly. Rows give clone size only sometimes, using once, few, many, or a class for an expanded clone.

V: TRBV3-1; D: TRBD1; size: NA; J: TRBJ2-1; CDR3: CASSQDMTGYNEQFF; DNA: TGTGCCAGCAGCCAAGATATGACAGGGTATAATGAGCAGTTCTTC
V: TRBV7-9; D: TRBD2; size: NA; J: TRBJ2-1; CDR3: CASSLPWASGGNNEQFF; DNA: TGTGCCAGCAGCTTACCATGGGCTAGCGGGGGGAACAATGAGCAGTTCTTC
V: TRBV2; D: NA; size: many; J: TRBJ2-7; CDR3: CASSVPMVTDYEQYF; DNA: TGTGCCAGCAGTGTCCCTATGGTTACAGACTACGAGCAGTACTTC
V: TRBV19; D: TRBD1; size: NA; J: TRBJ1-2; CDR3: CASTFGQVNYGYTF; DNA: TGTGCCAGTACTTTCGGACAGGTCAACTATGGCTACACCTTC
V: TRBV28; D: NA; size: NA; J: TRBJ2-3; CDR3: CASSELTGARTDTQYF; DNA: TGTGCCAGCAGTGAACTAACGGGAGCCCGCACAGATACGCAGTATTTT
V: TRBV24-1; D: NA; size: NA; J: TRBJ2-5; CDR3: CATSDLQHQETQYF; DNA: TGTGCCACCAGTGATTTGCAACACCAGGAGACCCAGTACTTC
V: TRBV6-1; D: TRBD1; size: once; J: TRBJ1-5; CDR3: CASSRPIGQAANQPQHF; DNA: TGTGCCAGCAGTAGACCTATTGGACAGGCGGCCAATCAGCCCCAGCATTTT
V: TRBV27; D: NA; size: NA; J: TRBJ2-3; CDR3: CASSRPEDTQYF; DNA: TGTGCCAGCAGCCGCCCTGAAGATACGCAGTATTTT
V: TRBV28; D: TRBD1; size: many; J: TRBJ2-1; CDR3: CASSGRTGQVDEQFF; DNA: TGTGCCAGCAGTGGACGGACAGGACAGGTGGATGAGCAGTTCTTC
V: TRBV7-3; D: TRBD2; size: many; J: TRBJ2-1; CDR3: CASSSTSGRDEQFF; DNA: TGTGCCAGCAGCTCGACTAGCGGGAGGGATGAGCAGTTCTTC
V: TRBV18; D: NA; size: few; J: TRBJ2-1; CDR3: CASSPQYGGNEQFF; DNA: TGTGCCAGCTCACCACAATACGGTGGGAATGAGCAGTTCTTC
V: TRBV6-1; D: TRBD2; size: NA; J: TRBJ2-1; CDR3: CASSTTLAGASTSYNEQFF; DNA: TGTGCCAGCAGTACAACACTAGCGGGAGCTAGTACCTCCTACAATGAGCAGTTCTTC
V: TRBV11-2; D: NA; size: many; J: TRBJ2-1; CDR3: CASSLIRGEYNEQFF; DNA: TGTGCCAGCAGCTTAATACGAGGGGAATACAATGAGCAGTTCTTC
V: TRBV7-2; D: NA; size: NA; J: TRBJ2-5; CDR3: CASSLDSSGETQYF; DNA: TGTGCCAGCAGCTTAGATAGTAGTGGGGAGACCCAGTACTTC
V: TRBV18; D: NA; size: few; J: TRBJ1-2; CDR3: CASSPNTGRSNYGYTF; DNA: TGTGCCAGCTCACCCAACACGGGACGGAGTAACTATGGCTACACCTTC
V: TRBV2; D: NA; size: few; J: TRBJ1-2; CDR3: CASSLLPISRDGYTF; DNA: TGTGCCAGCTCCCTCCTCCCAATCTCGAGAGATGGCTACACCTTC
V: TRBV24-1; D: NA; size: NA; J: TRBJ1-1; CDR3: CATRIPGATITEAFF; DNA: TGTGCCACCAGGATACCGGGGGCGACGATCACTGAAGCTTTCTTT
V: TRBV2; D: NA; size: few; J: TRBJ2-3; CDR3: CASNRQGQSDTQYF; DNA: TGTGCCAGCAATCGGCAGGGCCAGTCAGATACGCAGTATTTT
V: TRBV7-2; D: NA; size: few; J: TRBJ1-1; CDR3: CASSLGGALREAFF; DNA: TGTGCCAGCAGCTTAGGAGGGGCCCTGCGTGAAGCTTTCTTT
V: TRBV5-4; D: TRBD2; size: few; J: TRBJ2-5; CDR3: CASSIEAGGFEGQYF; DNA: TGTGCCAGCAGCATTGAAGCGGGAGGTTTTGAGGGCCAGTACTTC
V: TRBV12-3/TRBV12-4; D: TRBD1; size: once; J: TRBJ2-2; CDR3: CASRKTGVGGELFF; DNA: TGTGCCAGCAGGAAGACAGGGGTCGGCGGGGAGCTGTTTTTT
V: TRBV9; D: NA; size: few; J: TRBJ2-7; CDR3: CASSVGVEGYEQYF; DNA: TGTGCCAGCAGCGTAGGGGTAGAAGGCTACGAGCAGTACTTC
V: TRBV24-1; D: TRBD1; size: NA; J: TRBJ2-1; CDR3: CATSDPDPGGLNEQFF; DNA: TGTGCCACCAGTGATCCTGACCCAGGGGGCCTAAATGAGCAGTTCTTC
V: TRBV9; D: NA; size: few; J: TRBJ2-2; CDR3: CASSARAGPRHGELFF; DNA: TGTGCCAGCAGCGCCCGAGCGGGTCCTAGGCACGGGGAGCTGTTTTTT
V: TRBV28; D: NA; size: NA; J: TRBJ1-2; CDR3: CASSPVRSRGARGYTF; DNA: TGTGCCAGCAGTCCGGTTCGTTCACGGGGGGCGCGCGGCTACACCTTC
V: TRBV6-1; D: TRBD1; size: many; J: TRBJ2-5; CDR3: CASTDRGTQETQYF; DNA: TGTGCCAGCACGGACAGGGGGACCCAAGAGACCCAGTACTTC
V: TRBV7-9; D: NA; size: NA; J: TRBJ1-1; CDR3: CASSPGGTGRTEAFF; DNA: TGTGCCAGCAGCCCTGGGGGGACGGGGAGAACTGAAGCTTTCTTT
V: TRBV29-1; D: TRBD1; size: few; J: TRBJ2-5; CDR3: CSAGQGLGETQYF; DNA: TGCAGCGCGGGACAGGGCCTAGGGGAGACCCAGTACTTC
V: TRBV19; D: NA; size: NA; J: TRBJ1-2; CDR3: CASSIGQHYGYTF; DNA: TGTGCCAGTAGTATTGGGCAGCACTATGGCTACACCTTC
V: TRBV6-2/TRBV6-3; D: NA; size: NA; J: TRBJ2-2; CDR3: CASSYSWSRTGELFF; DNA: TGTGCCAGCAGTTACTCGTGGTCTAGGACCGGGGAGCTGTTTTTT
V: TRBV7-8; D: NA; size: NA; J: TRBJ2-7; CDR3: CASSQVPHMYEQYF; DNA: TGCGCCAGCAGCCAAGTCCCGCATATGTACGAGCAGTACTTC
V: TRBV29-1; D: NA; size: NA; J: TRBJ2-3; CDR3: CSATLGTDTQYF; DNA: TGCAGCGCCACCCTCGGGACAGATACGCAGTATTTT
V: TRBV19; D: TRBD2; size: NA; J: TRBJ2-3; CDR3: CASSRLAGVDTQYF; DNA: TGTGCCAGTAGTAGACTAGCGGGAGTTGATACGCAGTATTTT